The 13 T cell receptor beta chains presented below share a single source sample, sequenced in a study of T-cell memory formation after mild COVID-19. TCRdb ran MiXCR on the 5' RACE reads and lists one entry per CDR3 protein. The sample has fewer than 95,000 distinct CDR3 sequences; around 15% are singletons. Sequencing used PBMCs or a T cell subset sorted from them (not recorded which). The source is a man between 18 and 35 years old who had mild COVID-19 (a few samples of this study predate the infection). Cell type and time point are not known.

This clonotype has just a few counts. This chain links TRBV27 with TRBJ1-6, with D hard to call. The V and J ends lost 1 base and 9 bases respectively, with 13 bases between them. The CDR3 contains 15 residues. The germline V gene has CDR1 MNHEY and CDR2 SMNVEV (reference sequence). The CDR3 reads CASSLWAGVPSPLHF. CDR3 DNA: TGTGCCAGCAGTTTATGGGCTGGGGTGCCTTCACCCCTCCACTTT.

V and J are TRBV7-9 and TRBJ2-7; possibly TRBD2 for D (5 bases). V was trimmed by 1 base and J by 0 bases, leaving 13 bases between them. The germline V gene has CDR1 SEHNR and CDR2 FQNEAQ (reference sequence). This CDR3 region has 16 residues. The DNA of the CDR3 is TGTGCCAGCAGCTTAGGAAGTGTAGGGAGCTCCTACGAGCAGTACGTC. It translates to CASSLGSVGSSYEQYV.

CDR3 region: CASIAHTEAFF. CDR3 bases: TGTGCCAGCATTGCGCACACTGAAGCTTTCTTT. The chain joins TRBV7-9 to TRBJ1-1; D ambiguous. V gave up 7 bases and J gave up 3 bases, with 6 bases separating them. The CDR3 totals 11 residues. Germline CDR1 and CDR2: SEHNR and FQNEAQ (reference sequence).

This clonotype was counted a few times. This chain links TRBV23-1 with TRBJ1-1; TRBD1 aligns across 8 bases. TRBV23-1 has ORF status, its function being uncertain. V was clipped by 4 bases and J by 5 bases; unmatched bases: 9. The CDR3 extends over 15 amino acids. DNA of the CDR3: TGCGCCAGCAGTCCCCCGGACAGGGTCGAAACTGAAGCTTTCTTT. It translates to CASSPPDRVETEAFF.

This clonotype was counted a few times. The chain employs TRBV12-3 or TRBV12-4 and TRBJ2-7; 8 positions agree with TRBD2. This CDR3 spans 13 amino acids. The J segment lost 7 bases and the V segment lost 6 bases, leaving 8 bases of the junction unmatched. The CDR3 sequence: CASSIGLASEQYV. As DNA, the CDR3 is TGTGCCAGCAGCATCGGACTAGCTAGTGAGCAGTACGTC.

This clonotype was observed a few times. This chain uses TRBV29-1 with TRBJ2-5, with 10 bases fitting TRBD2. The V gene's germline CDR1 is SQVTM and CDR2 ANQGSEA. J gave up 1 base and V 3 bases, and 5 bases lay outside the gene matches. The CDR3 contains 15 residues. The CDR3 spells CSVDPERGGQETQYF. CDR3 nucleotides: TGCAGCGTTGACCCCGAGCGGGGGGGCCAAGAGACCCAGTACTTC.

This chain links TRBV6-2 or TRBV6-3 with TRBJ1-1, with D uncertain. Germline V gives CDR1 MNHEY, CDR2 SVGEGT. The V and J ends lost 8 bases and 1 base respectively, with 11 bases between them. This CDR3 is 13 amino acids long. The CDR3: CASLDRRNTEAFF. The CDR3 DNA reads TGTGCCAGCCTTGATAGGAGGAACACTGAAGCTTTCTTT.

The CDR3 bases are TGTGCCAGCTTGGGGGGTTTCGCCTCCACAGATACGCAGTATTTT. This encodes CASLGGFASTDTQYF. The rearrangement joins TRBV27 to TRBJ2-3; weak D call: TRBD2 (6 bases). Trimming took off 8 bases at V and 2 bases at J, with 17 bases between the two ends. The CDR3 contains 15 residues. Germline V gene lookup returns CDR1 MNHEY and CDR2 SMNVEV (reference sequence).

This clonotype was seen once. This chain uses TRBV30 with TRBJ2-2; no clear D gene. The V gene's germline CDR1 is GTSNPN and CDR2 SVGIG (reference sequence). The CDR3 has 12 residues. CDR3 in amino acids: CAVLGSSGELFF. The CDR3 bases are TGTGCGGTCCTCGGTTCTTCCGGGGAGCTGTTTTTT. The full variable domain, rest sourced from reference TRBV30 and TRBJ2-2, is SQTIHQWPATLVQPVGSPLSLECTVEGTSNPNLYWYRQAAGRGLQLLFYSVGIGQISSEVPQNLSASRPQDRQFILSSKKLLLSDSGFYLCAVLGSSGELFFGEGSRLTVL.

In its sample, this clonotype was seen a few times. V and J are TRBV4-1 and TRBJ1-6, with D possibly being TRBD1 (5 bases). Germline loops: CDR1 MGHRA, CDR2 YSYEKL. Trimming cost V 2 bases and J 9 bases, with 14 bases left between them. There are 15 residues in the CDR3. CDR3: CASSQTGGVASPLHF. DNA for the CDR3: TGCGCCAGCAGCCAAACCGGGGGTGTCGCTTCACCCCTCCACTTT.

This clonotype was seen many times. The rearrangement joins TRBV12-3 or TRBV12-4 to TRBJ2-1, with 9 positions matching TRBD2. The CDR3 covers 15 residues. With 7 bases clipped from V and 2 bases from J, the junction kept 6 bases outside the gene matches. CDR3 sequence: CASTQTSGPYNEQFF. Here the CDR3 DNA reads TGTGCCAGCACCCAGACTAGCGGACCCTACAATGAGCAGTTCTTC.

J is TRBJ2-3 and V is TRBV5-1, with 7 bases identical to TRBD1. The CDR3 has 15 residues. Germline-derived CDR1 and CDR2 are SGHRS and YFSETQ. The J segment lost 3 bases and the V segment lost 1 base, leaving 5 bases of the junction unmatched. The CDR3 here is CASSLKQGRTDTQYF. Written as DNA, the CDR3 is TGCGCCAGCAGCTTGAAACAGGGGAGAACAGATACGCAGTATTTT.

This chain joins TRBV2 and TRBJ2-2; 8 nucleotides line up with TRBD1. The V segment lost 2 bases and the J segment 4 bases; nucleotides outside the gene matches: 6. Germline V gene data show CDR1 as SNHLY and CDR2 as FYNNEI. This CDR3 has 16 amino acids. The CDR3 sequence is CASSERRQGPTGELFF. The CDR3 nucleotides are TGTGCCAGCAGTGAAAGGCGACAGGGGCCCACCGGGGAGCTGTTTTTT.